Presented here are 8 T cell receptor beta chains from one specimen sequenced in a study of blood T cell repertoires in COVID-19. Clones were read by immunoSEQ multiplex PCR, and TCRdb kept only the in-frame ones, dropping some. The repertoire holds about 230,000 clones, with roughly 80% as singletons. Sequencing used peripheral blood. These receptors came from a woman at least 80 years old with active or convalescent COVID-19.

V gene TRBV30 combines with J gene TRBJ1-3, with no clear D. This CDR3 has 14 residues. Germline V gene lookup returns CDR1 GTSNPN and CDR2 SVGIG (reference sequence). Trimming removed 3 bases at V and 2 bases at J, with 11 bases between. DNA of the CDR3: TGTGCCTGGAGGGCCCAGAGGGCTGGAAACACCATATATTTT. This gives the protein CAWRAQRAGNTIYF. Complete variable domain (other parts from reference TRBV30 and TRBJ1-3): SQTIHQWPATLVQPVGSPLSLECTVEGTSNPNLYWYRQAAGRGLQLLFYSVGIGQISSEVPQNLSASRPQDRQFILSSKKLLLSDSGFYLCAWRAQRAGNTIYFGEGSWLTVV.

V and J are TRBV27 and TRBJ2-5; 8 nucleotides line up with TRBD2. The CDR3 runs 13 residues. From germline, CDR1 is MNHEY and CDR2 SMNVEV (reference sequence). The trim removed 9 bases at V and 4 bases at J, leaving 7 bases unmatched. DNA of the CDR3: TGTGCCAGTAGAGCGGGGGCGGCAGAGACCCAGTACTTC. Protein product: CASRAGAAETQYF.

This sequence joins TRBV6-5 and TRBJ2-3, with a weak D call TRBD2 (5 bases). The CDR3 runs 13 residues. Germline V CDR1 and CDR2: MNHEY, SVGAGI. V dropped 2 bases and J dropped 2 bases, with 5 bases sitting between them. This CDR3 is CASSYDYTDTQYF. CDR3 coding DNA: TGTGCCAGCAGTTACGACTACACAGATACGCAGTATTTT.

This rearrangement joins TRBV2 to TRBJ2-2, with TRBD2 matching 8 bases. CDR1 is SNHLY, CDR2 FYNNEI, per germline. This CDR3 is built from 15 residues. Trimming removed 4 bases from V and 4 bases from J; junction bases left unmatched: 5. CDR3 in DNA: TGTGCCAGCAGTGTGGGCGGGGGGTTCACCGGGGAGCTGTTTTTT. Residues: CASSVGGGFTGELFF. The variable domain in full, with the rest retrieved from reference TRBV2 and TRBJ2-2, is EPEVTQTPSHQVTQMGQEVILRCVPISNHLYFYWYRQILGQKVEFLVSFYNNEISEKSEIFDDQFSVERPDGSNFTLKIRSTKLEDSAMYFCASSVGGGFTGELFFGEGSRLTVL.

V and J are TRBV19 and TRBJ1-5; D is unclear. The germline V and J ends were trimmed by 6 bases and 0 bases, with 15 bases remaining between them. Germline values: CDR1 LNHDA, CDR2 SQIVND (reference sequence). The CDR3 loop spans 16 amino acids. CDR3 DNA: TGTGCCAGTAGGCGAAGCGGCCTCAATAGCAATCAGCCCCAGCATTTT. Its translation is CASRRSGLNSNQPQHF.

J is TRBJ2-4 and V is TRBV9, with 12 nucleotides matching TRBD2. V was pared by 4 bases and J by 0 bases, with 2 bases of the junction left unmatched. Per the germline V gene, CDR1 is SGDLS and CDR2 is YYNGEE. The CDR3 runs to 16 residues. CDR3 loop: CASSKGLAGAKNIQYF. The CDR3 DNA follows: TGTGCCAGCAGCAAGGGACTAGCGGGAGCCAAAAACATTCAGTACTTC.

The CDR3, as DNA: TGTGCCAGCAGTTACCGGGACAGGGACACAGATACGCAGTATTTT. This codes for CASSYRDRDTDTQYF. V usage is TRBV6-2 or TRBV6-3 and J usage is TRBJ2-3; 9 bases line up with TRBD1. Germline loops: CDR1 MNHEY, CDR2 SVGEGT. V dropped 2 bases and J dropped 2; count of bases not matched to a gene: 2. The CDR3 covers 15 residues.

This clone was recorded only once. The CDR3 loop reads CASSRAGSYNEQFF. CDR3 sequence (DNA): TGTGCCAGCTCCCGCGCGGGATCCTACAATGAGCAGTTCTTC. The V gene is TRBV11-3, the J gene TRBJ2-1, with D possibly TRBD2 on 6 matching bases. Trimming shortened V by 8 bases and J by 1 base, and 12 bases separated the two germline ends. Germline CDR1 is SGHNT and CDR2 is YENEEA. The CDR3 sequence is 14 residues long.